This T cell receptor beta chain is drawn from a study of a mutant IDH1 vaccine in newly diagnosed glioma. Study background: The study started vaccination 4-6 weeks after radiotherapy alone, or with temozolomide cycles. V12 fell at week 35 and V13, the study end, at week 47.

Time point indicated: week 35, safety follow-up. All doses held 300 ug of mutant IDH1 20-mer peptide, with topical imiquimod. Donors had new IDH1-mutant astrocytomas of WHO grade 3 or 4 (ATRX-lost). With regard to this clone: Its antigen is still unknown.

The table came from immunoSEQ multiplex PCR; TCRdb's copy has only in-frame clones and leaves some out. The table records approximately 50,000 clones, around 85% of them present only once. Sample: PBMCs, taken from a glioma patient whose treatment included an IDH1 peptide vaccine. The TCR was taken from a middle-aged man with glioma.

The CDR3 nucleotides read TGCGCCAGCAGTAAAGAAGCTATAGATACAGATACGCAGTATTTT. Its protein is CASSKEAIDTDTQYF. The chain carries TRBV4-1 and TRBJ2-3; D is undetermined. V was cut by 6 bases and J by 3 bases, with 16 bases left in between. The CDR3 length is 15 residues. Looked up from germline, CDR1 is MGHRA and CDR2 is YSYEKL.